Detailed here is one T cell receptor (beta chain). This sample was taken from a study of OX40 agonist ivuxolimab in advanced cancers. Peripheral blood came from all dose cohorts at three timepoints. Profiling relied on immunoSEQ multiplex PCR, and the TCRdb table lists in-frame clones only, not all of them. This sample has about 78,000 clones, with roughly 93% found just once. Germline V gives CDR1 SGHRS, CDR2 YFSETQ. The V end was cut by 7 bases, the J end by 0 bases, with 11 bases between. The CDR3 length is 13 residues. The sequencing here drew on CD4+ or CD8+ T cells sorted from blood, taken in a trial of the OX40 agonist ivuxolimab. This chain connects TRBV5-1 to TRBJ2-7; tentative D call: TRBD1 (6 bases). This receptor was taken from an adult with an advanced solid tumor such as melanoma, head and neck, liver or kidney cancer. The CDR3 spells CASATGSSYEQYF. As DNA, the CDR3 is TGCGCCAGCGCCACAGGGTCCTCCTACGAGCAGTACTTC. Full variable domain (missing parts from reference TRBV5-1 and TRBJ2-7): KAGVTQTPRYLIKTRGQQVTLSCSPISGHRSVSWYQQTPGQGLQFLFEYFSETQRNKGNFPGRFSGRQFSNSRSEMNVSTLELGDSALYLCASATGSSYEQYFGPGTRLTVT.